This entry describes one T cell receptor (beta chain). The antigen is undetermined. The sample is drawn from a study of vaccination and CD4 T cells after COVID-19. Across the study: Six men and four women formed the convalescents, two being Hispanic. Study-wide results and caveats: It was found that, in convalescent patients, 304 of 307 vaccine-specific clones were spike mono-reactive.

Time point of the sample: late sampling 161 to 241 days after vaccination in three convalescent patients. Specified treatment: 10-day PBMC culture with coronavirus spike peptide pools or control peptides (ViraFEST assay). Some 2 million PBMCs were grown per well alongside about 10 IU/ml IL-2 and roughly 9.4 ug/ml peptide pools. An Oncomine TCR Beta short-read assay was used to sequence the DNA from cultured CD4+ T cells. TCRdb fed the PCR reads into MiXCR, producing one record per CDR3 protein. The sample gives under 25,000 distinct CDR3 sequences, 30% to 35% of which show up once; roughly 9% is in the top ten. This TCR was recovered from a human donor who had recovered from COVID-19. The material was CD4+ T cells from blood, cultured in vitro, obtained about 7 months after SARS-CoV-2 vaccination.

The CDR3 nucleotides read TGCAGTGCTAGAGATCTGGCGGGAGGGAACACCGGGGAGCTGTTTTTT. Translated, it gives CSARDLAGGNTGELFF. This chain uses TRBV20-1 with TRBJ2-2; 8 nucleotides agree with TRBD2. Germline V gene sequence: CDR1 DFQATT, CDR2 SNEGSKA (reference sequence). V lost 0 bases to trimming and J lost 1 base; unmatched junction nucleotides: 4. The CDR3 totals 16 residues.